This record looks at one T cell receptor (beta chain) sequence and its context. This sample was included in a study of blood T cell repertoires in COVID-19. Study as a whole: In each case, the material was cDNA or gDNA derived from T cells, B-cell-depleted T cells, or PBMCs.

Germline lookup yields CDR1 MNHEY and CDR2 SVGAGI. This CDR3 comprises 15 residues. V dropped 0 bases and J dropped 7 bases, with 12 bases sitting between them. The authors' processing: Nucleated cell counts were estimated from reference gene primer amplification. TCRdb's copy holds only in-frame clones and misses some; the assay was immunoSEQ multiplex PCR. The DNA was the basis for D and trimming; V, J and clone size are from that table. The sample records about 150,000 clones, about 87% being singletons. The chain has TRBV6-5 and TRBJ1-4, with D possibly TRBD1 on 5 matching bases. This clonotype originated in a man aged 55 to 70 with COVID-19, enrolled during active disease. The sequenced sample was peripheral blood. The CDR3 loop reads CASSYSGGKGEKLFF. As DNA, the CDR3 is TGTGCCAGCAGTTACTCGGGGGGAAAGGGTGAAAAACTGTTTTTT.